This T cell receptor (beta chain) was obtained from a study of blood T cell repertoires in COVID-19 (dated by TCRdb to 2019 to 2021). Some background on the complete study: Samples from collaborators originated in the United States, Italy and Spain and spanned both the acute and convalescent phases of COVID-19. The sample metadata nearly always contained a de-identified subject ID, COVID-19 status, age in years and sex. Where available, HLA class I and class II types were obtained from metadata supplied by the sample provider rather than from assay-based typing. The prospective study material was composed of cDNA or gDNA derived from T cells, B-cell-depleted T cells, or PBMCs. The repertoires were released in a freely available public database meant as a resource for research on the immune response to SARS-CoV-2. Samples came from the ongoing ImmuneRACE study (first 160 participants) plus 1,254 subjects from 6 global collaborators. The dataset comprised deeply sampled blood TCRbeta repertoires from subjects exposed to, actively infected with, or recovered from COVID-19. Study-wide findings and limitations: How much clinical and demographic metadata was included differed by source and by participant, and the metadata was provided uncurated.

TCRbeta CDR3 regions were amplified from genomic DNA by means of the immunoSEQ Assay, a bias-controlled multiplex PCR. As for the authors' bioinformatics: The number of nucleated cells in each sample was estimated by amplification of reference gene primers within the assay. Sequence reads were collapsed and filtered to measure the absolute abundance of every unique TCRbeta CDR3 rearrangement. For each sample, productive Simpson clonality was calculated as the square root of Simpson's diversity index across productive rearrangements. What TCRdb holds here is the immuneACCESS table cut down to in-frame rearrangements. Part of the clones is not present; checked against another copy, under half of the missing clones reflect an unresolved V gene, and the others are unexplained. The V and J calls and the clone size are those of that table, but D and trimming were determined from the DNA. The sample yields roughly 99,000 clones; roughly 78% were counted once. 18% of the sample is in the top ten clones.

The germline V gene (reference sequence) sets CDR1 to LGHDT and CDR2 to YNNKEL. V loses 4 bases at its end and J loses 7 bases; junction bases beyond the gene matches: 4. There are 15 amino acids in the CDR3, from cysteine to phenylalanine inclusive. The sequence is cut down to CDR3 DNA, 45 bases in frame from base 1. Each collaborating institution followed its own protocols to collect whole blood in K2EDTA tubes. For TCRbeta analysis, collaborators shipped samples as frozen whole blood, isolated PBMCs, or DNA extracted from either of those sample types. With regard to this clone: This receptor's antigen is unknown. One base away there is no much larger clone; base qualities are not given.

The sequence links TRBV3-1 (or the pseudogene TRBV3-2) to TRBJ2-1, with TRBD2 matching 13 junction bases. What was sequenced was peripheral blood. The sequence came from a woman older than 75 with active or convalescent COVID-19. The CDR3 reads as follows: CASSRTSGSSNEQFF. The nucleotide sequence reads as follows: TGTGCCAGCAGCCGGACTAGCGGGAGTTCTAATGAGCAGTTCTTC.